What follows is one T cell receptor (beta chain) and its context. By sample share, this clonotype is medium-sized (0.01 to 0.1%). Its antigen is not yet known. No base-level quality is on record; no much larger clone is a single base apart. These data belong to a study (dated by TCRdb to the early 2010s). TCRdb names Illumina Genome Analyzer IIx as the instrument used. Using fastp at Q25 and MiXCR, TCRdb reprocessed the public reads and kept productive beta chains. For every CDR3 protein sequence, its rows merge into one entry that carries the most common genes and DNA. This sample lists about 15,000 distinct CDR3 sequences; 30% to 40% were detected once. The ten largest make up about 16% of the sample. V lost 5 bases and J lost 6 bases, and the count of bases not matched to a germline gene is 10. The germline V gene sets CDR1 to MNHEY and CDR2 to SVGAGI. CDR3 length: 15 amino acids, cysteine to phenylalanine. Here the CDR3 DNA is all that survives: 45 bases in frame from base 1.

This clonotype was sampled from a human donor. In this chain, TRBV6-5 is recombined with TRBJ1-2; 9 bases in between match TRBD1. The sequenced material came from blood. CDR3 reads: CASSPVTGTGNGYTF. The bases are TGTGCCAGCAGTCCGGTTACGGGGACAGGGAATGGCTACACCTTC.